This T cell receptor beta chain derives from a study of CD8 T cells in Susac syndrome (dated by TCRdb to about 2019). In the study overall: Among the sequenced Susac syndrome patients, 5 or 6 had clinically active disease and under ten were in clinical remission. At blood withdrawal, Susac syndrome patients were therapy-naive, treated with corticosteroids (with IVIg additionally given to some), or treated with IVIg alone. Repertoire sequencing was used to test whether CD8+ T cell activation and differentiation in Susac syndrome was antigen driven. What the work shows at the level of the full study, not this receptor alone: The CD4+ T cell repertoire of patients with Susac syndrome showed no detectable clonal expansion. The study acknowledged that relatively few individuals were included in the TCR sequencing and HLA analysis.

Comments on this clonotype: Its cognate antigen has yet to be identified. No quality values exist for individual bases; no much larger clone is one base distant.

Peripheral blood CD8+ and CD4+ T cells from healthy donors, Susac syndrome patients and multiple sclerosis patients were profiled using high-throughput TCR beta sequencing. Recently defined diagnostic criteria for definite or probable disease were met by the Susac syndrome patients. CD8+ TEMRA cells were enriched by FACS, while bulk CD8+ and CD4+ T cells were purified by magnetic negative isolation. Blood was collected in EDTA tubes and processed within 24 hours, with PBMCs isolated through density gradient centrifugation. PBMCs destined for TCR sequencing were cryopreserved in liquid nitrogen and later thawed in a 37 °C water bath. The sorted or isolated CD4+, CD8+ and CD8+ TEMRA cells had a purity of 90% or higher. RNA was extracted with the RNeasy kit and 0.5 to 1 ug was reverse transcribed using random hexamers. TCR beta CDR3 regions were amplified with the immunoSEQ multiplex PCR assay covering 54 Vbeta and 13 Jbeta segments. Bias from PCR amplification was corrected by using a synthetic template baseline for primer optimization and for computational correction. The authors processed their data as follows. Only productive sequences were kept, with reads annotated to V, D and J genes according to IMGT and analyzed in immunoSEQ Analyzer. Clonality was calculated as one minus the Shannon entropy normalized by log2 of the number of productive unique sequences. For each patient and control, public and private clones were evaluated within the 100 most prevalent clones. Clones were defined as Susac-specific if absent from the healthy and MS cohorts, from approximately 1,100 published viral clones and from other ImmuneACCESS disease sequences. The public reads were reprocessed in TCRdb via fastp at Q25 and MiXCR, keeping in-frame beta chains. Each CDR3 protein appears once, grouped with its most common genes and DNA. In this record, the V and J calls reflect TCRdb's handling and not the investigators' own analysis. This sample has 150,000 to 200,000 distinct CDR3 sequences in its table, and about 91% of those were observed once. Clones ranked in the top ten supply 0.085% to 0.09% of the sample.

Its CDR3 holds 12 amino acids, cysteine through phenylalanine. The DNA shown is the 36-base CDR3, in frame from base 1. Compared with germline, V lacks 6 bases and J lacks 8 bases; bases without a gene match: 4. The germline V gene specifies SGDLS as CDR1 and YYNGEE as CDR2. The rearrangement combines TRBV9 with TRBJ2-2; 7 junctional bases match TRBD1. This clonotype was obtained from a human donor with Susac syndrome. The source material was CD4+ T cells from PBMCs. The CDR3 region reads CASNTGAGELFF. The DNA sequence follows: TGTGCCAGCAACACAGGGGCGGGGGAGCTGTTTTTT.